The 7 T cell receptor beta chains reported below all come from one sample, sequenced in a study of OX40 agonist ivuxolimab in advanced cancers. TCRdb keeps only in-frame clones here, not all; method: immunoSEQ multiplex PCR. This sample carries 60,000 to 65,000 clones, more than 85% of them seen once, and the ten largest clones take less than 0.7%. The material was CD4+ or CD8+ T cells sorted from blood, obtained in a trial of the OX40 agonist ivuxolimab. Every receptor here comes from an adult with an advanced solid tumor such as melanoma, head and neck, liver or kidney cancer.

The chain employs TRBV2 and TRBJ2-2; D unresolved. Germline V gene data show CDR1 as SNHLY and CDR2 as FYNNEI. V was pared by 9 bases and J by 0 bases, with 8 bases between. This CDR3 contains 13 residues. In DNA, the CDR3 is TGTGCCAGAACAAGAGCGAACACCGGGGAGCTGTTTTTT. This translates into CARTRANTGELFF.

The chain links TRBV19 to TRBJ2-6, with 11 positions matching TRBD1. Unmatched junction bases numbered 6, after V lost 5 bases and J lost 9 bases. Germline lookup yields CDR1 LNHDA and CDR2 SQIVND (reference sequence). The CDR3 has 15 residues. In DNA, the CDR3 is TGTGCCAGTAGTCCGGGACAGGGGGATGTCAACGTCCTGACTTTC. It codes for CASSPGQGDVNVLTF.

The rearrangement joins TRBV14 to TRBJ2-7; D is unclear. V gave up 1 base and J gave up 6 bases, with 22 bases separating them. In germline, CDR1 is SGHDN, CDR2 FVKESK. The CDR3 is 17 residues long. For the CDR3, the DNA is TGTGCCAGCAGCCAAGGTCAGTTCTGGGGTAGGGTGATCGAGCAGTACTTC. Translated, it gives CASSQGQFWGRVIEQYF. Looking up the rest from reference TRBV14 and TRBJ2-7 gives the full variable domain: EAGVTQFPSHSVIEKGQTVTLRCDPISGHDNLYWYRRVMGKEIKFLLHFVKESKQDESGMPNNRFLAERTGGTYSTLKVQPAELEDSGVYFCASSQGQFWGRVIEQYFGPGTRLTVT.

The J gene is TRBJ2-7, the V gene TRBV30; D might be TRBD1 (6 bases). Germline V gene data show CDR1 as GTSNPN and CDR2 as SVGIG (reference sequence). CDR3 length: 14 amino acids. V dropped 3 bases and J dropped 4 bases, with 16 bases sitting between them. As DNA, the CDR3 is TGTGCCTGGAGGACACAGGGTAGTGGGTACGAGCAGTACTTC. This gives the protein CAWRTQGSGYEQYF.

The chain recombines TRBV6-6 with TRBJ2-7; tentatively, D is TRBD1 or TRBD2 (5 bases each). There are 13 residues in the CDR3. V was shortened by 8 bases and J by 3 bases, with 14 bases between the two germline ends. Germline V gene sequence: CDR1 MNHNY, CDR2 SVGAGI (reference sequence). CDR3: CASGRDVVYEQYF. CDR3 in DNA: TGTGCCAGCGGCCGGGACGTCGTCTACGAGCAGTACTTC.

The J gene is TRBJ1-1, the V gene TRBV10-3; TRBD1 matches 7 bases. CDR1 is ENHRY and CDR2 is SYGVKD in the germline V gene. Unmatched junction bases numbered 2, after V lost 3 bases and J lost 4 bases. The CDR3 has 13 residues. CDR3 sequence (DNA): TGTGCCATCAGTGAACCAGGGGGCACTGAAGCTTTCTTT. Protein: CAISEPGGTEAFF.

The chain is built from TRBV5-1 and TRBJ2-7; 8 nucleotides line up with TRBD1. V trimming: 5 bases; J trimming: 5 bases; junction bases outside the gene matches: 6. Germline assignment: CDR1 SGHRS and CDR2 YFSETQ. CDR3 length equals 13 residues. The chain's CDR3 is CASSSTGVHEQYF. The DNA for the CDR3 is TGCGCCAGCAGTTCGACAGGGGTTCACGAGCAGTACTTC. Full variable domain (outside the CDR3, taken from reference TRBV5-1 and TRBJ2-7): KAGVTQTPRYLIKTRGQQVTLSCSPISGHRSVSWYQQTPGQGLQFLFEYFSETQRNKGNFPGRFSGRQFSNSRSEMNVSTLELGDSALYLCASSSTGVHEQYFGPGTRLTVT.